The TCR beta chain under discussion was sequenced for a study of OX40 agonist ivuxolimab in advanced cancers. Overall study: An agonistic human IgG2 monoclonal antibody against OX40 (CD134) was given. Whole-study findings and limits: Clonal expansion was seen in CD4+ and CD8+ blood T cells by week 6 at 0.1 to 3.0 mg/kg.

For this clone: Its antigen is not identified.

Repertoires were generated with immunoSEQ multiplex PCR, while TCRdb's copy carries only in-frame clones and drops some. Of about 36,000 clones in the sample, around 85% were seen once. The CDR3 covers 16 residues. Trimming removed 0 bases from V and 8 bases from J, with 21 bases in between. Germline CDR1 and CDR2: SQVTM and ANQGSEA. The chain carries TRBV29-1 and TRBJ2-3; the D gene is possibly TRBD2 (7 bases). The TCR originated in an adult with an advanced solid tumor such as melanoma, head and neck, liver or kidney cancer. The starting material was CD4+ or CD8+ T cells sorted from blood, obtained in a trial of the OX40 agonist ivuxolimab. CDR3 residues: CSVEDQLGRGPGTQYF. The CDR3 coding sequence is TGCAGCGTTGAAGATCAGCTGGGGCGGGGGCCCGGTACGCAGTATTTT.